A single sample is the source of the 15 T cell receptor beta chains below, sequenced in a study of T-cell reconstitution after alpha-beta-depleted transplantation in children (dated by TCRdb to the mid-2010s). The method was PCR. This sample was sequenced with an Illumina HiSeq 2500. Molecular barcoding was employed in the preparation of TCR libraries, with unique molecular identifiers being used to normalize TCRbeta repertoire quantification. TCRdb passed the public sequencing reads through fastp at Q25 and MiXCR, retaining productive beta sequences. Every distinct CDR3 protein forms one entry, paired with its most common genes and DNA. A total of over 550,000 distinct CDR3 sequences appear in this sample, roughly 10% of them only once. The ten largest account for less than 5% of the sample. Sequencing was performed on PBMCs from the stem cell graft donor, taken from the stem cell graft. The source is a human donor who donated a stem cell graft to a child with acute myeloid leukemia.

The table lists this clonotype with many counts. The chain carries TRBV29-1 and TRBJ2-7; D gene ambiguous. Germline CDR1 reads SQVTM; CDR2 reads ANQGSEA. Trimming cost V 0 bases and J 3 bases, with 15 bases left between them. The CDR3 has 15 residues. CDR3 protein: CSVEDRGATGYEQYF. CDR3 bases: TGCAGCGTTGAAGATCGCGGAGCGACTGGCTACGAGCAGTACTTC.

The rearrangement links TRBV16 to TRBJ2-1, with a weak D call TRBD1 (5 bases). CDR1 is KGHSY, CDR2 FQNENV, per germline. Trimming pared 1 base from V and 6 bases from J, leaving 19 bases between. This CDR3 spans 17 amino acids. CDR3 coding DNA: TGTGCCAGCAGCCAATTCGCAGGAAGGGGTGCGATCAATGAGCAGTTCTTC. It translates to CASSQFAGRGAINEQFF.

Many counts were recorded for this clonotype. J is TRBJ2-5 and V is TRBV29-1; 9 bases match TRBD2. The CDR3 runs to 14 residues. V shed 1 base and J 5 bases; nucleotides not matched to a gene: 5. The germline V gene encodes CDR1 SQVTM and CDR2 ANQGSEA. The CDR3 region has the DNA TGCAGCGTTGAAGTAGCGGGAGTGGGGGAGACCCAGTACTTC. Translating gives CSVEVAGVGETQYF.

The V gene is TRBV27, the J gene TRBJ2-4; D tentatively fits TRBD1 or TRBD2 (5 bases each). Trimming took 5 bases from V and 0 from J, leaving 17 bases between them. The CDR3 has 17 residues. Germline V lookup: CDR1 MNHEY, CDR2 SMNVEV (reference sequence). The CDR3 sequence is CASSTGTGFIAKNIQYF. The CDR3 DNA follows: TGTGCCAGCAGTACCGGGACGGGATTCATAGCCAAAAACATTCAGTACTTC.

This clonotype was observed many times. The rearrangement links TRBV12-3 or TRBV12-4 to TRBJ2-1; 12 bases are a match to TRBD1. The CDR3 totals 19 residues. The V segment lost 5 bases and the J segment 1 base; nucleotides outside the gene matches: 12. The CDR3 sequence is CASSPGQGAPNPSYNEQFF. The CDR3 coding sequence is TGTGCCAGCAGTCCGGGACAGGGGGCCCCAAACCCTTCCTACAATGAGCAGTTCTTC.

CDR3 protein: CASSYSRQYCGELFF. CDR3 DNA sequence: TGTGCCAGCAGTTACTCGAGACAGTACTGCGGGGAGCTGTTTTTT. The V and J genes are TRBV6-2 or TRBV6-3 and TRBJ2-2; a weak D match, TRBD1 (5 bases). This CDR3 is built from 15 residues. Trimming took off 0 bases at V and 7 bases at J, with 12 bases between the two ends. CDR1 MNHEY and CDR2 SVGEGT come from the germline V gene.

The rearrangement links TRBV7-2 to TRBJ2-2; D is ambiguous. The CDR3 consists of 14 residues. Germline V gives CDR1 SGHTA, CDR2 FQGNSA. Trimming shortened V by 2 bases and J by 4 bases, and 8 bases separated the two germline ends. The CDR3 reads CASSLTSRTGELFF. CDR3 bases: TGTGCCAGCAGCTTAACGTCCCGCACCGGGGAGCTGTTTTTT.

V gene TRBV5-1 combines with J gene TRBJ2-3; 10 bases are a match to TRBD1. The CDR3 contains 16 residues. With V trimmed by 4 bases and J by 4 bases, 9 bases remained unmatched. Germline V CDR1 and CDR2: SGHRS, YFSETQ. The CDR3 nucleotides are TGCGCCAGCAGCATAGCCGGGACAGGGGTGGCAGATACGCAGTATTTT. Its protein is CASSIAGTGVADTQYF.

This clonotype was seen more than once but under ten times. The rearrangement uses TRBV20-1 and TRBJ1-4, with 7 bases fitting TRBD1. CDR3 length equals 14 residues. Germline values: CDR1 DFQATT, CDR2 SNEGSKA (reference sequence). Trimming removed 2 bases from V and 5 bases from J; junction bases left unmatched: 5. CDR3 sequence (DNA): TGCAGTGCTAGAAGGGACAGAAAAAATGAAAAACTGTTTTTT. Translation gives CSARRDRKNEKLFF.

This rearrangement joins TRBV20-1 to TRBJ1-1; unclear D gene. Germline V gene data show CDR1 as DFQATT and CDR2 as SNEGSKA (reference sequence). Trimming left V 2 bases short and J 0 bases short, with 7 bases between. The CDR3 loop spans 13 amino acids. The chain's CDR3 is CSARRTMNTEAFF. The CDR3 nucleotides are TGCAGTGCTAGACGCACGATGAACACTGAAGCTTTCTTT.

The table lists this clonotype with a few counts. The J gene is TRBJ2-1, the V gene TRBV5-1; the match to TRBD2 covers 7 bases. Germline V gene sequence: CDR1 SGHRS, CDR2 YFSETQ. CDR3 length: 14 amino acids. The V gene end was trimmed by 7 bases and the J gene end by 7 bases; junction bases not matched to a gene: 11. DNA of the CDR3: TGCGCCAGCGAAGGGACTAATCTGCGAAATGAGCAGTTCTTC. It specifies CASEGTNLRNEQFF.

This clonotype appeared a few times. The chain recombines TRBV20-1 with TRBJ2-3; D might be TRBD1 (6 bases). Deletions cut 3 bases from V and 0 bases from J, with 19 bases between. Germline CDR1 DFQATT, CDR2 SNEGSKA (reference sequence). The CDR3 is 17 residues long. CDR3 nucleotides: TGCAGTGCTAGGGGGATTAGGGACAAGTCAAGCACAGATACGCAGTATTTT. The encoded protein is CSARGIRDKSSTDTQYF.

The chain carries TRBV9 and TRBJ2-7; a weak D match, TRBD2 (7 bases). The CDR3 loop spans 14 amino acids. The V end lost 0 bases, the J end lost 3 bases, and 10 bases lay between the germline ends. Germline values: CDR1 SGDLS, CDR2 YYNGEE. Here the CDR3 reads CASSVAGGHYEQYF. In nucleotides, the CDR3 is TGTGCCAGCAGCGTAGCGGGGGGCCACTACGAGCAGTACTTC.

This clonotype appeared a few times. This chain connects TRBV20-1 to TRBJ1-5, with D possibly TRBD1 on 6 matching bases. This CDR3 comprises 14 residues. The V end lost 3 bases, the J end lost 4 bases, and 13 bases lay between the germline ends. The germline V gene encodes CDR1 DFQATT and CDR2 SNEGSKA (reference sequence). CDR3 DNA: TGCAGTGCTAGCAAAACAGGGATTAATCAGCCCCAGCATTTT. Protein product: CSASKTGINQPQHF.

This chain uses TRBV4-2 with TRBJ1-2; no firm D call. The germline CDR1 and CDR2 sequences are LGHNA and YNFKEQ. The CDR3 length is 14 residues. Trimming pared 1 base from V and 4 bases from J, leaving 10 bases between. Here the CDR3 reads CASSQVRGSYGYTF. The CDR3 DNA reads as TGTGCCAGCAGCCAAGTTAGAGGGAGCTATGGCTACACCTTC.